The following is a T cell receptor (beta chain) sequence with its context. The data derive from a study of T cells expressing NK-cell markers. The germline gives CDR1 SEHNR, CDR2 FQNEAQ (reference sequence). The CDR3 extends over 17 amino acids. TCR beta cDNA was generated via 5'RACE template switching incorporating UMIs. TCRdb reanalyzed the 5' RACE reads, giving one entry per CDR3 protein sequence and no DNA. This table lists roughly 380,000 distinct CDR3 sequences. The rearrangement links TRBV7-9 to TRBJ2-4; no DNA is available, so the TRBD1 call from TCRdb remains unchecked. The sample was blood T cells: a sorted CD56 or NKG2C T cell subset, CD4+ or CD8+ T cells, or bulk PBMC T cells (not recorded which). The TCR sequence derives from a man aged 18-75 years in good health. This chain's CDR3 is CASSFVVGQVAKNIQYF. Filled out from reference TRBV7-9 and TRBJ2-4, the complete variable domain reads DTGVSQNPRHKITKRGQNVTFRCDPISEHNRLYWYRQTLGQGPEFLTYFQNEAQLEKSRLLSDRFSAERPKGSFSTLEIQRTEQGDSAMYLCASSFVVGQVAKNIQYFGAGTRLSVL.